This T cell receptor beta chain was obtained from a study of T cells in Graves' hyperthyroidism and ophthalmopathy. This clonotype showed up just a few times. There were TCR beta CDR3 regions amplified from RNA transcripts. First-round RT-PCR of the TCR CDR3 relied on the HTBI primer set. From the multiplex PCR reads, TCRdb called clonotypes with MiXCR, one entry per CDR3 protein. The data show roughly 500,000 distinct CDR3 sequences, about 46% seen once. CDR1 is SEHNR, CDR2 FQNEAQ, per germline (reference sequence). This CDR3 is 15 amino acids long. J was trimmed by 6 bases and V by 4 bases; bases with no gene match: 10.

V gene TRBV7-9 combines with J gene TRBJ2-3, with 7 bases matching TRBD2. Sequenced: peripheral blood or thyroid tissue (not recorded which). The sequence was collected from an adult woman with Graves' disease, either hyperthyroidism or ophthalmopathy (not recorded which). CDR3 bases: TGTGCCAGCAGCTACCTTCTAGCGGCCTCCGATACGCAGTATTTT. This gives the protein CASSYLLAASDTQYF.